Each of the 5 T cell receptor beta chains below was sequenced from the same sample in a study of T cells in Graves' hyperthyroidism and ophthalmopathy. RNA transcripts served as the template for amplifying TCR beta CDR3 regions. A first-round RT-PCR of the TCR CDR3 used the HTBI primer set. MiXCR, applied by TCRdb to the multiplex PCR reads, yields one record per CDR3 protein. This sample has about 600,000 distinct CDR3 sequences, with roughly a sixth found just once. Sequenced sample: blood. These receptors were collected from a woman in her thirties or forties with Graves' ophthalmopathy.

There are many counts of this clonotype. This chain connects TRBV2 to TRBJ2-4; D is ambiguous. Germline V gives CDR1 SNHLY, CDR2 FYNNEI. The V end was cut by 7 bases, the J end by 6 bases, with 16 bases between. The CDR3 loop spans 14 amino acids. The DNA for the CDR3 is TGTGCCAGCACACAAGGGTCCAGCTTAAACATTCAGTACTTC. Translated: CASTQGSSLNIQYF.

This clonotype was seen many times. V gene TRBV3-1 combines with J gene TRBJ1-2, with 7 bases aligning to TRBD1. The germline V gene has CDR1 LGHDT and CDR2 YNNKEL (reference sequence). This CDR3 has 14 residues. Trimming took 1 base from V and 5 from J; bases not matched to a gene: 4. CDR3 in amino acids: CASSQADRVYGYTF. The CDR3 nucleotides are TGTGCCAGCAGCCAAGCCGACAGGGTGTATGGCTACACCTTC.

This clonotype has at least ten counts. This sequence joins TRBV11-2 and TRBJ2-1; perhaps TRBD1 as D (5 bases). CDR1 and CDR2 from the germline V gene are SGHAT and FQNNGV. Trimming left V 1 base short and J 2 bases short, with 9 bases between. The CDR3 runs 15 residues. This CDR3 is CASSLGTGAYNEQFF. The CDR3 nucleotides are TGTGCCAGCAGCTTAGGCACAGGAGCCTACAATGAGCAGTTCTTC.

The chain carries TRBV5-6 and TRBJ1-6; D remains ambiguous. This CDR3 is 15 amino acids long. CDR1 is SGHDT, CDR2 YYEEEE, per germline. V shed 1 base and J shed 9 bases, with 14 bases lying between them. This CDR3 is CASSLRGILPSPLHF. In DNA form, the CDR3 reads TGTGCCAGCAGCTTGCGTGGCATCCTCCCTTCACCCCTCCACTTT.

This sequence joins TRBV3-1 and TRBJ2-1; possibly TRBD2 for D (6 bases). CDR1 LGHDT and CDR2 YNNKEL come from the germline V gene (reference sequence). The V and J ends lost 5 bases and 3 bases respectively, with 17 bases between them. The CDR3 covers 16 residues. CDR3 loop: CASSAGVRDFYNEQFF. DNA for the CDR3: TGTGCCAGCAGCGCTGGTGTCCGGGACTTCTACAATGAGCAGTTCTTC.